Listed below are T cell receptor beta chains from one sample, sequenced in a study of cytotoxic CD8 clonotypes in ibrutinib-treated CLL. Generated by immunoSEQ multiplex PCR, the TCRdb table keeps only in-frame clones and is missing some. Of fewer than 400,000 clones in the sample, 67% were seen once. This specimen was PBMCs, taken after 36 months of ibrutinib treatment. The receptor source for this set is a human donor with chronic lymphocytic leukemia. The CDR3 runs from the conserved cysteine through the conserved F or W. D genes are given only for firm matches. Clone size is not always given. Where it is, it says once, few, many or a class for expanded clones.

-	TRBJ2-3	TRBV21-1	-	CASSKAGKRETTDTQYF	TGTGCCAGCAGCAAAGCGGGAAAGCGGGAGACCACAGATACGCAGTATTTT
-	TRBJ1-1	TRBV28	-	CASSIQGMYTEAFF	TGTGCCAGCAGCATTCAGGGGATGTACACTGAAGCTTTCTTT
-	TRBJ2-2	TRBV10-1	few	CASSPYDDTGELFF	TGCGCCAGTAGCCCCTATGATGACACCGGGGAGCTGTTTTTT
TRBD2	TRBJ2-1	TRBV2	-	CASRGGTINEQFF	TGTGCCAGCAGGGGCGGGACTATCAATGAGCAGTTCTTC
-	TRBJ2-7	TRBV11-2	-	CASTTDGTYEQYF	TGTGCCAGCACCACGGACGGAACCTACGAGCAGTACTTC
-	TRBJ2-3	TRBV7-3	-	CASSLLQASTDTQYF	TGTGCCAGCAGCTTATTACAGGCTAGCACAGATACGCAGTATTTT
TRBD2	TRBJ2-1	TRBV10-3	few	CAITPGGRPNEQFF	TGTGCCATCACCCCCGGGGGGAGACCCAATGAGCAGTTCTTC
TRBD1	TRBJ2-3	TRBV5-1	-	CASSLVGQHITDTQYF	TGCGCCAGCAGCTTGGTGGGACAGCACATCACAGATACGCAGTATTTT
-	TRBJ1-2	TRBV4-3	-	CASSPYRGYGYTF	TGCGCCAGCAGCCCCTATCGGGGGTATGGCTACACCTTC
-	TRBJ2-5	TRBV7-9	-	CASSPGRTQETQYF	TGTGCCAGCAGCCCGGGACGAACCCAAGAGACCCAGTACTTC
-	TRBJ2-7	TRBV4-1	once	CASSPGPVEQYF	TGCGCCAGCAGCCCAGGACCGGTCGAGCAGTACTTC
TRBD2	TRBJ2-1	TRBV4-3	-	CASSPGLADNEQFF	TGCGCCAGCAGCCCGGGACTAGCGGACAATGAGCAGTTCTTC
TRBD1	TRBJ2-3	TRBV18	-	CASSAPGQGGYTQYF	TGTGCCAGCTCAGCACCGGGACAGGGAGGATATACGCAGTATTTT
-	TRBJ2-5	TRBV20-1	-	CSASSQETQYF	TGCAGTGCTAGTTCGCAGGAGACCCAGTACTTC
-	TRBJ2-1	TRBV5-1	-	CASSSSPSWSYNEQFF	TGCGCCAGCAGCTCCTCCCCGTCGTGGTCCTACAATGAGCAGTTCTTC
-	TRBJ2-7	TRBV5-1	-	CASSLDPTYEQYF	TGCGCCAGCAGCCTCGACCCAACCTACGAGCAGTACTTC
TRBD2	TRBJ2-3	TRBV18	-	CASSPLAGGPTDTQYF	TGTGCCAGCTCACCACTAGCGGGGGGGCCGACAGATACGCAGTATTTT
-	TRBJ2-5	TRBV9	-	CASSYGQYETQYF	TGTGCCAGCAGCTACGGACAGTACGAGACCCAGTACTTC
TRBD1	TRBJ2-7	TRBV29-1	-	CSVKGTGKTYEQYF	TGCAGCGTCAAAGGGACAGGGAAAACCTACGAGCAGTACTTC
-	TRBJ1-2	TRBV12-5	few	CASGLSVGLNYGYTF	TGTGCTAGTGGTTTGTCTGTCGGTCTAAACTATGGCTACACCTTC
-	TRBJ2-7	TRBV9	-	CASSAEGVDYEQYF	TGTGCCAGCAGTGCCGAAGGGGTCGACTACGAGCAGTACTTC
-	TRBJ2-7	TRBV25-1	once	CASRDLGGYEQYF	TGTGCCAGCAGAGACTTAGGGGGCTACGAGCAGTACTTC
-	TRBJ2-7	TRBV6-5	-	CASRPRGGASYEQYF	TGTGCCAGCAGACCCCGGGGCGGGGCCTCCTACGAGCAGTACTTC
-	TRBJ1-4	TRBV6-5	few	CASRQGKGEKLFF	TGTGCCAGCAGGCAGGGGAAAGGCGAAAAACTGTTTTTT
-	TRBJ1-2	TRBV5-1	-	CASSGTQGLMSGYTF	TGCGCCAGCAGCGGGACACAGGGATTGATGAGTGGCTACACCTTC
TRBD1	TRBJ1-1	TRBV18	-	CASSPRLQGGNTEAFF	TGTGCCAGCTCACCTAGATTACAGGGGGGGAACACTGAAGCTTTCTTT
TRBD2	TRBJ2-3	TRBV29-1	few	CSVAPSGTADTQYF	TGCAGCGTTGCTCCTAGCGGGACTGCAGATACGCAGTATTTT
TRBD2	TRBJ2-7	TRBV20-1	-	CSAAGVREQYF	TGCAGTGCCGCGGGAGTTCGCGAGCAGTACTTC
TRBD1	TRBJ1-3	TRBV7-2	few	CASSFLDDFDRVF	TGTGCCAGCAGCTTTTTAGACGATTTTGACAGGGTTTTT
TRBD1	TRBJ2-7	TRBV5-6	-	CASSELDRGRGEQYF	TGTGCCAGCAGCGAGCTGGACAGGGGGCGCGGGGAGCAGTACTTC
-	TRBJ2-5	TRBV6-5	-	CASSYGVSYKEETQYF	TGTGCCAGCAGTTATGGTGTCAGTTATAAAGAAGAGACCCAGTACTTC
-	TRBJ2-3	TRBV10-1	-	CASKESGTDTQYF	TGCGCCAGCAAGGAGAGCGGCACAGATACGCAGTATTTT
-	TRBJ2-3	TRBV7-2	few	CASSPTESVLADTQYF	TGTGCCAGCAGTCCAACGGAGAGTGTCCTGGCTGATACGCAGTATTTT
TRBD2	TRBJ2-7	TRBV4-1	-	CASSQDPREGLYEQYF	TGCGCCAGCAGCCAAGATCCGCGGGAGGGCCTCTACGAGCAGTACTTC
-	TRBJ1-3	TRBV14	-	CASSHRTRCVTGNTIYF	TGTGCCAGCAGCCACCGAACGCGGTGTGTGACTGGAAACACCATATATTTT
-	TRBJ2-7	TRBV4-3	-	CASSQDELGLYEQYF	TGCGCCAGCAGCCAAGATGAACTAGGCCTCTACGAGCAGTACTTC
TRBD1	TRBJ2-2	TRBV5-1	-	CASSLGTGTSGTGELFF	TGCGCCAGCAGCTTGGGGACAGGGACCTCGGGGACCGGGGAGCTGTTTTTT
-	TRBJ2-1	TRBV2	-	CASSKASSRVHEQFF	TGTGCCAGCAGTAAGGCCTCGAGTAGGGTCCATGAGCAGTTCTTC
-	TRBJ2-1	TRBV27	-	CASSSYSYNEQFF	TGTGCCAGCAGTTCGTACTCCTACAATGAGCAGTTCTTC
TRBD1	TRBJ2-7	TRBV5-6	-	CASSDRGWYEQYF	TGTGCCAGCAGTGACAGGGGGTGGTACGAGCAGTACTTC
TRBD2	TRBJ2-4	TRBV27	few	CASSPSGTSGFLAKNIQYF	TGTGCCAGCAGCCCCTCCGGGACTAGCGGGTTTCTAGCCAAAAACATTCAGTACTTC
-	TRBJ2-1	TRBV14	few	CASSQDPIQGHEQFF	TGTGCCAGCAGCCAAGATCCGATACAGGGCCATGAGCAGTTCTTC
-	TRBJ1-4	TRBV7-9	-	CASSFGGLTATNEKLFF	TGTGCCAGCAGCTTCGGGGGATTAACTGCAACTAATGAAAAACTGTTTTTT